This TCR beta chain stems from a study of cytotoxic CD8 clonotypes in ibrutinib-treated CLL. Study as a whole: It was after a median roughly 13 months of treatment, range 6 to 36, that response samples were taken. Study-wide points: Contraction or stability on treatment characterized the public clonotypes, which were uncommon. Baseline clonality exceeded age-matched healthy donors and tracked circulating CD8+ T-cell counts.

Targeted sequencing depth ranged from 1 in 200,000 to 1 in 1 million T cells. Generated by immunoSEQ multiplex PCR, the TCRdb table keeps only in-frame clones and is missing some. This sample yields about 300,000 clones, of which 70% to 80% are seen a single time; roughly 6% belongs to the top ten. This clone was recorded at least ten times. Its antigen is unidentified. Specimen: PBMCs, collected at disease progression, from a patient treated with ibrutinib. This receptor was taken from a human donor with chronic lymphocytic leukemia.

The CDR3 spells CASSYLTGDTQYF. As DNA, the CDR3 is TGTGCCAGCAGTTACCTGACAGGGGATACGCAGTATTTT. J is TRBJ2-3 and V is TRBV6-5; 7 nucleotides agree with TRBD1. Germline values: CDR1 MNHEY, CDR2 SVGAGI. The junction had 2 bases not matched to a gene; V was cut back by 2 bases and J by 6 bases. The CDR3 contains 13 residues.